Ten or more counts support the clone carrying this TCR beta chain. What it binds is not known. TCRdb re-called the 5' RACE reads through MiXCR, storing one row per CDR3 protein. The repertoire holds around 530,000 distinct CDR3 sequences, with roughly 22% as singletons. The data were obtained in a study of T-cell memory formation after mild COVID-19. Findings of the study overall: CD8+ contracting clones occupied EMRA, while CD4+ ones occupied mainly CM and EM. Some SARS-CoV-2-responding clones were already detected in memory before infection.

The origin of this receptor is an adult woman who had mild COVID-19 (a few samples of this study predate the infection). Cell type and time point are not known. Sequenced: PBMCs or a T cell subset sorted from them (not recorded which).

The CDR3 protein is CATSRDLAGRDEQFF. CDR3 bases: TGTGCCACCAGCAGAGATTTAGCGGGACGGGATGAGCAGTTCTTC. The genes are TRBV15 and TRBJ2-1; 8 positions match TRBD2. Germline-derived CDR1 and CDR2 are LNHNV and YYDKDF (reference sequence). This CDR3 spans 15 amino acids. Trimming at V came to 0 bases and at J to 8 bases, leaving 6 bases not matched to a gene.